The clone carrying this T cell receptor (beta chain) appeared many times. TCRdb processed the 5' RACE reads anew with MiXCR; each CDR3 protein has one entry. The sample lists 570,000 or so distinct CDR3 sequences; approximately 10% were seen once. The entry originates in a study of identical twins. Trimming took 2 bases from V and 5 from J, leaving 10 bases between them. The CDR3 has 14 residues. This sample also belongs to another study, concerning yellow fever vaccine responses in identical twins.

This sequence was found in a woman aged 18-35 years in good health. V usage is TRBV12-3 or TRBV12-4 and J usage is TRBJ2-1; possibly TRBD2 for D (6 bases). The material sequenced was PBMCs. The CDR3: CASSLLAEHNEQFF. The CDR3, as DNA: TGTGCCAGCAGTTTATTAGCGGAGCACAATGAGCAGTTCTTC.